This T cell receptor (beta chain) was observed in a study of beta chain features in type 1 diabetes. This clone was recorded at least ten times. Its antigen is currently unknown. V was cut by 2 bases and J by 8 bases, with 16 bases left in between. The germline CDR1 and CDR2 sequences are MGHDK and SYGVNS. The CDR3 length is 15 residues. What was sequenced were expressed TCRB transcripts, since all of the isolated RNA had been reverse transcribed. Only in-frame clones appear in the TCRdb table, and some are missing; sequencing was by immunoSEQ multiplex PCR. The table has about 220,000 clones, about a tenth seen once. Study-level points and caveats: Type 1 diabetes patients had VDJ junctions that carried fewer insertions and more deletions.

Sample: central memory CD4+ T cells from blood. The V and J genes are TRBV25-1 and TRBJ2-1; either TRBD1 or TRBD2 may supply D (5 bases each). This clonotype originated in a man younger than 35 in good health. Written as DNA, the CDR3 is TGTGCCAGCAGTGAACCCATGAGGGGTTTCGATGAGCAGTTCTTC. Protein sequence: CASSEPMRGFDEQFF.